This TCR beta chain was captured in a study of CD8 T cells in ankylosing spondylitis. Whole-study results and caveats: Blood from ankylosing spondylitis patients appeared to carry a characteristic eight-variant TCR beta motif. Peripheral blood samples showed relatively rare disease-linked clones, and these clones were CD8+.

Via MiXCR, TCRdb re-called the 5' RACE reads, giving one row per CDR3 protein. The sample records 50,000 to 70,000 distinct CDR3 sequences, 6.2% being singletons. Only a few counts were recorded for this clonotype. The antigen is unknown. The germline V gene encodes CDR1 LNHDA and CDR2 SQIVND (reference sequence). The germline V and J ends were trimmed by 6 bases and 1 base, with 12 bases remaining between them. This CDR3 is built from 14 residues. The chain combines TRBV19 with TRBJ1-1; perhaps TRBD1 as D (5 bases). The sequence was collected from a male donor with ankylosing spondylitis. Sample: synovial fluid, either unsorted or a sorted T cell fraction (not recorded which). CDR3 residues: CASSDRGKNTEAFF. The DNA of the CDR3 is TGTGCCAGTAGCGACCGGGGCAAGAACACTGAAGCTTTCTTT.